This T cell receptor (beta chain) was identified in a study of regulatory T cells in long-lasting Graves disease. Libraries of TCR beta came from iRepertoire HTBI primers plus Arm-PCR of CDR3 regions. One entry per CDR3 protein, called by TCRdb with MiXCR from the multiplex PCR reads. This repertoire shows 300,000 to 500,000 distinct CDR3 sequences, less than 25% found once; its top ten account for around 20%. The study, taken as a whole, reports: Persistent cases favored TRBV28, TRBJ1-2 and TRBJ2-5. It was peripheral blood alone, not thyroid tissue, that was studied. The study found persistent patients shared more public clonotypes (over 2,500) than new patients (966).

Time point specified: persistent/refractory GD, antithyroid drugs over 5 years with positive TRAb. PBMC-extracted RNA yielded the TCR library. American Thyroid Association guidelines served as the basis for diagnosing Graves' disease. Trimming pared 5 bases from V and 6 bases from J, leaving 14 bases between. This CDR3 region has 14 residues. Germline lookup yields CDR1 SGHAT and CDR2 FQNNGV. At least ten counts were recorded for this clonotype. The antigen remains unidentified. This chain joins TRBV11-2 and TRBJ2-4; a weak D match, TRBD1 (5 bases). Sequenced here: peripheral blood mononuclear cells (PBMCs), sampled when the disease was refractory, from a patient treated with antithyroid drugs. The clonotype comes from a female donor with Graves disease. The CDR3 is CASSPRTMGNIQYF. CDR3 in DNA: TGTGCCAGCAGCCCCCGGACAATGGGAAACATTCAGTACTTC.